One sample yielded the 19 T cell receptor beta chains listed below, sequenced in a study of cytomegalovirus exposure and HLA in healthy donors. PCR primers comprised 60 Vbeta and 13 Jbeta primers. The assay was immunoSEQ multiplex PCR, and TCRdb's table has in-frame clones only and misses some. This sample has about 99,000 clones, with under 85% found just once. What was sequenced was PBMCs. These receptors came from a man aged 45-65 years in good health and CMV-seropositive.

This chain connects TRBV7-8 to TRBJ2-7; tentatively, D is TRBD2 (5 bases). The germline V gene has CDR1 SGHVS and CDR2 FQNEAQ. The CDR3 totals 12 residues. V was pared by 2 bases and J by 4 bases, with 6 bases between. CDR3 residues: CASSLRLYEQYF. CDR3 sequence (DNA): TGTGCCAGCAGCTTACGACTATACGAGCAGTACTTC.

The rearrangement uses TRBV28 and TRBJ1-3, with 10 bases aligning to TRBD1. The germline V gene has CDR1 MDHEN and CDR2 SYDVKM. Trimming took 9 bases from V and 11 from J; bases not matched to a gene: 28. This CDR3 has 19 amino acids. This CDR3 reads CASLFSPGQGMVNGFSIYF. The CDR3 DNA reads as TGTGCCAGTCTCTTTTCTCCGGGACAGGGGATGGTTAACGGTTTTTCCATATATTTT. The full variable domain, with the rest looked up from reference TRBV28 and TRBJ1-3, is DVKVTQSSRYLVKRTGEKVFLECVQDMDHENMFWYRQDPGLGLRLIYFSYDVKMKEKGDIPEGYSVSREKKERFSLILESASTNQTSMYLCASLFSPGQGMVNGFSIYFGEGSWLTVV.

The chain joins TRBV6-5 to TRBJ2-7; D possibly corresponds to TRBD1 (5 bases). Trimming removed 2 bases at V and 3 bases at J, with 8 bases between. Germline CDR1 MNHEY, CDR2 SVGAGI. The length of the CDR3 is 13 residues. CDR3 nucleotide sequence: TGTGCCAGCAGTTACGGGGCCCGCTACGAGCAGTACTTC. It yields the protein CASSYGARYEQYF.

This chain joins TRBV27 and TRBJ2-1, with unresolved D. The V end was cut by 4 bases, the J end by 0 bases, with 4 bases between. The CDR3 has 13 residues. Germline CDR1 MNHEY, CDR2 SMNVEV (reference sequence). The CDR3 reads CASSSISYNEQFF. CDR3 nucleotide sequence: TGTGCCAGCAGTTCCATCTCCTACAATGAGCAGTTCTTC.

The chain links TRBV6-5 to TRBJ2-5; D might be TRBD2 (5 bases). This CDR3 has 14 amino acids. The germline V and J ends were trimmed by 7 bases and 5 bases, with 17 bases remaining between them. Per the germline V gene, CDR1 is MNHEY and CDR2 is SVGAGI. The CDR3 DNA reads TGTGCCAGCATCCTCGGGGTTCGTGGGGAGACCCAGTACTTC. It is translated as CASILGVRGETQYF.

The chain links TRBV13 to TRBJ1-3, with 7 nucleotides matching TRBD1. The V gene end was trimmed by 5 bases and the J gene end by 0 bases; junction bases not matched to a gene: 7. This CDR3 region has 16 residues. Germline-derived CDR1 and CDR2 are PRHDT and FYEKMQ (reference sequence). The CDR3 bases are TGTGCCAGCAGCCCCGGGACAGCCAGCTCTGGAAACACCATATATTTT. This sequence encodes CASSPGTASSGNTIYF.

The chain combines TRBV27 with TRBJ1-5; maybe TRBD1 (6 bases). Germline V gives CDR1 MNHEY, CDR2 SMNVEV (reference sequence). V was pared by 5 bases and J by 2 bases, with 10 bases between. The CDR3 is 14 amino acids. CDR3 DNA sequence: TGTGCCAGCAGTCCGGGGGGCGGCAATCAGCCCCAGCATTTT. Translated, it gives CASSPGGGNQPQHF.

This chain links TRBV9 with TRBJ2-7; 7 nucleotides match TRBD2. The germline V gene has CDR1 SGDLS and CDR2 YYNGEE. With 2 bases clipped from V and 3 bases from J, the junction kept 8 bases outside the gene matches. The CDR3 sequence is 15 residues long. The CDR3 DNA reads as TGTGCCAGCAGCGTCTCGGGGGGAGTCGGCTACGAGCAGTACTTC. Residues: CASSVSGGVGYEQYF.

The rearrangement joins TRBV4-2 to TRBJ2-1; tentative D call: TRBD1 (6 bases). Between the trimmed V and J ends, which lost 4 bases and 4 bases, there was a span of 11 bases. CDR1 and CDR2 from the germline V gene are LGHNA and YNFKEQ. The CDR3 covers 14 residues. CDR3 sequence reads: CASSPRQEYNEQFF. The CDR3, as DNA: TGTGCCAGCAGCCCCAGACAGGAGTACAATGAGCAGTTCTTC.

The chain links TRBV29-1 to TRBJ1-3, with 8 bases that match TRBD1. This CDR3 comprises 17 residues. Trimming at V came to 3 bases and at J to 2 bases, leaving 12 bases not matched to a gene. Looked up from germline, CDR1 is SQVTM and CDR2 is ANQGSEA. The DNA for the CDR3 is TGCAGCGTTGAGCCCCTTGACAGGGGAAGCGCTGGAAACACCATATATTTT. Its translation is CSVEPLDRGSAGNTIYF.

V and J are TRBV30 and TRBJ2-3; 12 bases match TRBD2. Germline loops: CDR1 GTSNPN, CDR2 SVGIG (reference sequence). V gave up 2 bases and J gave up 2 bases; unmatched junction bases: 5. The CDR3 consists of 16 residues. CDR3 sequence reads: CAWSHGLAGFTDTQYF. CDR3 bases: TGTGCCTGGAGTCATGGACTAGCGGGATTCACAGATACGCAGTATTTT.

The CDR3 protein is CASSQGQVPVEQYF. CDR3 nucleotide sequence: TGCGCCAGCAGCCAGGGACAGGTCCCTGTCGAGCAGTACTTC. This chain links TRBV5-1 with TRBJ2-7; 8 bases fit TRBD1. The CDR3 sequence is 14 residues long. Losses at the gene ends were 4 bases for V and 6 bases for J; bases not matched to a gene: 9. Germline assignment: CDR1 SGHRS and CDR2 YFSETQ.

This clone was observed once. This rearrangement joins TRBV11-3 to TRBJ2-3; D may be TRBD2 (6 bases). Germline V CDR1 and CDR2: SGHNT, YENEEA. V dropped 4 bases and J dropped 0 bases, with 8 bases sitting between them. The CDR3 extends over 14 amino acids. CDR3 amino acids: CASSSGVSTDTQYF. In DNA, the CDR3 is TGTGCCAGCAGCTCGGGAGTCAGCACAGATACGCAGTATTTT.

The V and J genes are TRBV7-3 and TRBJ2-2, with TRBD1 matching over 10 bases. J lost 5 bases, V lost 5 bases, and 2 bases had no gene match. CDR1 and CDR2 (germline): SGHTA, FQGTGA. The CDR3 extends over 14 amino acids. This chain's CDR3 is CASSRTGGTGELFF. For the CDR3, the DNA is TGTGCCAGCAGCAGGACAGGGGGGACCGGGGAGCTGTTTTTT.

The J gene is TRBJ2-5, the V gene TRBV5-6, with D maybe TRBD1 (6 bases). The CDR3 length is 17 residues. CDR1 is SGHDT, CDR2 YYEEEE, per germline. Between the trimmed V and J ends, which lost 4 bases and 1 base, there was a span of 20 bases. CDR3 DNA: TGTGCCAGCAGCCCCCGCTTGACAGGACGGAGCCAAGAGACCCAGTACTTC. Its translation: CASSPRLTGRSQETQYF.

This clone has a handful of counts. The chain carries TRBV5-8 and TRBJ2-7, with TRBD2 identical over 9 bases. This CDR3 region has 18 residues. V shed 6 bases, J shed 3 bases, and the junction held 19 bases outside the gene matches. Looked up from germline, CDR1 is SGHTS and CDR2 is YDEGEE. In nucleotides, the CDR3 is TGTGCCAGCATCGCGCTCTGGGGCGGGAGGGCCAACTACTACGAGCAGTACTTC. Residues: CASIALWGGRANYYEQYF.

This clone was observed a few times. This chain uses TRBV30 with TRBJ2-2; D not certain. The length of the CDR3 is 12 residues. Per the germline V gene, CDR1 is GTSNPN and CDR2 is SVGIG (reference sequence). With 0 bases removed from V and 10 bases from J, the gap between germline ends came to 9 bases. This chain's CDR3 is CAWSVSALELFF. The CDR3 nucleotides read TGTGCCTGGAGTGTATCCGCGCTGGAGCTGTTTTTT. Complete variable domain (other parts from reference TRBV30 and TRBJ2-2): SQTIHQWPATLVQPVGSPLSLECTVEGTSNPNLYWYRQAAGRGLQLLFYSVGIGQISSEVPQNLSASRPQDRQFILSSKKLLLSDSGFYLCAWSVSALELFFGEGSRLTVL.

This clone was counted a few times. A far larger clone differs by one base, so this is likely a read error. The chain is built from TRBV7-9 and TRBJ2-6, with D maybe TRBD2 (6 bases). The CDR3 is made up of 16 amino acids. From germline, CDR1 is SEHNR and CDR2 FQNEAQ (reference sequence). CDR3 nucleotide sequence: TGTTCCAGCAGCCAAGATGGGGGGTCTGGGGCCAACGTCCTGACTTTC. It translates to CSSSQDGGSGANVLTF.

The chain uses TRBV7-6 and TRBJ1-1; possibly TRBD1 for D (6 bases). This CDR3 region has 16 residues. Looked up from germline, CDR1 is SGHVS and CDR2 is FNYEAQ. V was pared by 2 bases and J by 4 bases, with 17 bases between. The CDR3 DNA sequence: TGTGCCAGCAGCTTAAAAGGGGGTCTGGGATCCACTGAAGCTTTCTTT. Translated, it gives CASSLKGGLGSTEAFF.